The next 21 T cell receptor beta chains were all read from a single sample in a study of PD-L1 blockade in urothelial cancer. The repertoire was sequenced with immunoSEQ multiplex PCR; TCRdb's copy has only in-frame clones and lacks some. This sample has about 91,000 clones; 83% occur once, and the top ten carry around 7.7%. Specified time point: peripheral blood 6 weeks after treatment start. The specimen was PBMCs, collected around atezolizumab (anti-PD-L1) treatment. All receptors derive from a man between 70 and 80 years old with urothelial cancer.

This chain joins TRBV6-5 and TRBJ2-7; 9 bases line up with TRBD2. The junction had 1 base not matched to a gene; V was cut back by 6 bases and J by 7 bases. Germline CDR1 MNHEY, CDR2 SVGAGI. The CDR3 runs to 11 residues. This CDR3 reads CASRGLAEQYF. CDR3 coding DNA: TGTGCCAGCAGGGGACTAGCAGAGCAGTACTTC.

The chain recombines TRBV6-6 with TRBJ2-7, with 7 bases lining up with TRBD2. This CDR3 has 16 residues. Germline CDR1 MNHNY, CDR2 SVGAGI (reference sequence). Trimming removed 0 bases from V and 2 bases from J; junction bases left unmatched: 7. DNA of the CDR3: TGTGCCAGCAGTTACTCTGGTGGTGGGGGGGCCTACGAGCAGTACTTC. Amino acids: CASSYSGGGGAYEQYF.

In this sample, this clone turned up a few times. The chain uses TRBV5-1 and TRBJ1-2; a weak D match, TRBD1 (5 bases). V gave up 5 bases and J gave up 2 bases, with 10 bases separating them. Germline V gene lookup returns CDR1 SGHRS and CDR2 YFSETQ. The CDR3 has 13 residues. CDR3 protein: CASSEGQNYGYTF. The DNA for the CDR3 is TGCGCCAGCAGTGAAGGACAAAACTATGGCTACACCTTC. Variable domain in full (rest from reference TRBV5-1 and TRBJ1-2): KAGVTQTPRYLIKTRGQQVTLSCSPISGHRSVSWYQQTPGQGLQFLFEYFSETQRNKGNFPGRFSGRQFSNSRSEMNVSTLELGDSALYLCASSEGQNYGYTFGSGTRLTVV.

This clone is a singleton in its sample. The chain uses TRBV5-8 and TRBJ1-5; 7 bases line up with TRBD1. Germline trimming cut 0 bases from V and 4 bases from J; bases unmatched to any gene: 4. The CDR3 spans 15 residues. In germline, CDR1 is SGHTS, CDR2 YDEGEE. The CDR3 region is CASSLGGQNNQPQHF. CDR3 bases: TGTGCCAGCAGCTTGGGGGGACAGAATAATCAGCCCCAGCATTTT.

This chain joins TRBV10-1 and TRBJ2-7, with TRBD2 identical over 10 bases. CDR1 is WNHNN, CDR2 SYGVQD, per germline (reference sequence). The junction had 23 bases not matched to a gene; V was cut back by 7 bases and J by 8 bases. The CDR3 extends over 18 amino acids. This CDR3 is CASIGGASGSEGGSKQYF. The DNA for the CDR3 is TGCGCCAGCATTGGGGGGGCTAGCGGGAGTGAGGGGGGAAGTAAGCAGTACTTC.

The rearrangement joins TRBV15 to TRBJ1-3; D may be TRBD1 (5 bases). Germline lookup yields CDR1 LNHNV and CDR2 YYDKDF (reference sequence). The V end was cut by 1 base, the J end by 4 bases, with 11 bases between. The CDR3 is 15 residues long. The CDR3 loop is CATSRVGARGNTIYF. The CDR3 DNA sequence: TGTGCCACCAGCAGAGTAGGGGCGCGGGGAAACACCATATATTTT.

The rearrangement links TRBV5-1 to TRBJ2-7, with 8 bases that match TRBD1. The CDR3 is 14 amino acids. Germline CDR1 and CDR2: SGHRS and YFSETQ. The ends lost 3 bases at V and 3 bases at J; junction bases unmatched: 5. The CDR3 region is CASSSRTGIYEQYF. The CDR3 DNA is TGCGCCAGCAGCTCCCGGACAGGGATCTACGAGCAGTACTTC.

The rearrangement uses TRBV11-2 and TRBJ2-7, with D unresolved. Germline CDR1 is SGHAT and CDR2 is FQNNGV. This CDR3 has 15 residues. V lost 2 bases, J lost 0 bases, and 11 bases lay in between. In DNA form, the CDR3 reads TGTGCCAGCAGCTTAAACGCAGCGAGCTCCTACGAGCAGTACTTC. Encoded protein: CASSLNAASSYEQYF.

The genes are TRBV6-5 and TRBJ1-5, with 9 bases identical to TRBD1. CDR1 and CDR2 (germline): MNHEY, SVGAGI. The CDR3 runs to 15 residues. Germline trimming cut 6 bases from V and 6 bases from J; bases unmatched to any gene: 9. CDR3 region: CASRPTGGESQPQHF. CDR3 nucleotide sequence: TGTGCCAGCAGGCCTACAGGGGGCGAGAGTCAGCCCCAGCATTTT.

About this clone: The sample has other DNA sequences that encode this CDR3 too. V gene TRBV6-1 combines with J gene TRBJ1-1, with D perhaps matching TRBD1 (6 bases). Trimming left V 7 bases short and J 5 bases short, with 14 bases between. The CDR3 extends over 13 amino acids. The germline CDR1 and CDR2 sequences are MNHNS and SASEGT. The CDR3 region has the DNA TGTGCCAGCACGGGCCACCAGGGGACTGAAGCTTTCTTT. It yields the protein CASTGHQGTEAFF.

The rearrangement uses TRBV5-4 and TRBJ2-5; TRBD1 matches at 8 bases. V gave up 2 bases and J gave up 5 bases; unmatched junction bases: 8. CDR3 size: 15 residues. Germline-derived CDR1 and CDR2 are SGHNT and YYREEE (reference sequence). As DNA, the CDR3 is TGTGCCAGCAGCTTTAGACAGGGGCGTGGGGAGACCCAGTACTTC. Residues: CASSFRQGRGETQYF.

The CDR3 spells CASSQDPWGGQETQYF. CDR3 nucleotides: TGTGCCAGCAGCCAAGACCCGTGGGGGGGGCAAGAGACCCAGTACTTC. The chain is built from TRBV4-2 and TRBJ2-5; 7 bases are shared with TRBD2. CDR1 is LGHNA and CDR2 is YNFKEQ in the germline V gene. Trimming at V came to 0 bases and at J to 2 bases, leaving 6 bases not matched to a gene. The CDR3 has 16 residues.

This chain connects TRBV5-1 to TRBJ2-1; TRBD2 is a possible D gene (6 bases). The V and J ends lost 2 bases and 5 bases respectively, with 14 bases between them. This CDR3 has 15 amino acids. Germline loops: CDR1 SGHRS, CDR2 YFSETQ. The CDR3 loop is CASSLTIGGNNEQFF. DNA of the CDR3: TGCGCCAGCAGCTTAACTATTGGCGGGAACAATGAGCAGTTCTTC.

The rearrangement uses TRBV28 and TRBJ1-4, with TRBD1 identical over 8 bases. The trim removed 6 bases at V and 8 bases at J, leaving 8 bases unmatched. This CDR3 has 14 residues. Germline CDR1 and CDR2: MDHEN and SYDVKM. The CDR3 is CASRSQGAGEKLFF. The CDR3 DNA is TGTGCCAGCAGGTCTCAGGGGGCCGGGGAAAAACTGTTTTTT.

The gene calls are TRBV5-1 and TRBJ2-7; tentatively, D is TRBD1 (8 bases). Germline values: CDR1 SGHRS, CDR2 YFSETQ. V was pared by 4 bases and J by 2 bases, with 13 bases between. CDR3 size: 14 residues. The CDR3 sequence: CASSSGTGPYEQYF. The CDR3 nucleotides are TGCGCCAGCAGCAGCGGGACAGGACCCTACGAGCAGTACTTC.

This chain uses TRBV5-5 with TRBJ1-5, with 7 bases identical to TRBD1. V trimming: 1 base; J trimming: 4 bases; junction bases outside the gene matches: 5. The germline CDR1 and CDR2 sequences are SGHKS and YYEKEE (reference sequence). This CDR3 is 15 amino acids long. In nucleotides, the CDR3 is TGTGCCAGCAGCTTGACGGGACAGTTTAATCAGCCCCAGCATTTT. It translates to CASSLTGQFNQPQHF.

The sample holds one count of this clone. This chain links TRBV9 with TRBJ2-1; 14 bases align to TRBD2. V lost 4 bases, J lost 8 bases, and 5 bases stayed unmatched. This CDR3 has 15 residues. Germline V gives CDR1 SGDLS, CDR2 YYNGEE. The DNA of the CDR3 is TGTGCCAGCAGCCCCCGACTAGCGGGGGGGCATGAGCAGTTCTTC. This sequence encodes CASSPRLAGGHEQFF. The full variable domain, rest sourced from reference TRBV9 and TRBJ2-1, is DSGVTQTPKHLITATGQRVTLRCSPRSGDLSVYWYQQSLDQGLQFLIQYYNGEERAKGNILERFSAQQFPDLHSELNLSSLELGDSALYFCASSPRLAGGHEQFFGPGTRLTVL.

The rearrangement joins TRBV11-2 to TRBJ2-3; maybe TRBD2 (5 bases). CDR3 length: 18 residues. Trimming took 2 bases from V and 2 from J, leaving 20 bases between them. Germline V CDR1 and CDR2: SGHAT, FQNNGV. The CDR3 DNA reads as TGTGCCAGCAGCTTACGTGTGCGGGCCTCACTTTACACAGATACGCAGTATTTT. This encodes CASSLRVRASLYTDTQYF. The whole variable domain, remainder taken from reference TRBV11-2 and TRBJ2-3, is EAGVAQSPRYKIIEKRQSVAFWCNPISGHATLYWYQQILGQGPKLLIQFQNNGVVDDSQLPKDRFSAERLKGVDSTLKIQPAKLEDSAVYLCASSLRVRASLYTDTQYFGPGTRLTVL.

This chain connects TRBV10-2 to TRBJ2-7; TRBD2 agrees at 7 bases. Germline loops: CDR1 WSHSY, CDR2 SAAADI. The V and J ends lost 4 bases and 2 bases, in that order; junction bases with no gene match: 5. The CDR3 sequence is 14 residues long. The CDR3 region is CASSASGVAYEQYF. CDR3 DNA sequence: TGCGCCAGCAGTGCGAGCGGGGTTGCCTACGAGCAGTACTTC.

The chain employs TRBV7-6 and TRBJ2-3, with 8 bases aligning to TRBD2. Germline loops: CDR1 SGHVS, CDR2 FNYEAQ. V shed 5 bases and J 2 bases; nucleotides not matched to a gene: 6. The CDR3 is 15 residues long. The CDR3 protein is CASSPRLATTDTQYF. As DNA, the CDR3 is TGTGCCAGCAGCCCGAGACTAGCGACCACAGATACGCAGTATTTT.

This clone was recorded only once. The chain uses TRBV9 and TRBJ2-3; 7 nucleotides align to TRBD2. This CDR3 spans 14 amino acids. In germline, CDR1 is SGDLS, CDR2 YYNGEE. The V segment lost 0 bases and the J segment 5 bases; nucleotides outside the gene matches: 3. The chain's CDR3 is CASSVGGEGDTQYF. The CDR3 coding sequence is TGTGCCAGCAGCGTAGGGGGGGAGGGAGATACGCAGTATTTT.